This T cell receptor beta chain was sequenced in a study of shared clonotypes between healthy human individuals. Assay execution took place at the deep level. Method: immunoSEQ multiplex PCR; TCRdb's copy keeps in-frame clones and lacks some. The sample includes roughly 1.4 million clones, 98% seen only once; the top ten take roughly 0.36%. Remarks on this clone: Its antigen remains unidentified.

Study-wide results and limits: Clonotypes that were shared across four donors made up around 5% of naive CD4 clonotypes. Richness estimates generally favored naive over memory subsets.

V was cut by 6 bases and J by 4 bases, with 15 bases left in between. In germline, CDR1 is SNHLY, CDR2 FYNNEI. The CDR3 runs 15 residues. This receptor was identified in a man aged 30 to 45 in good health. The V gene is TRBV2, the J gene TRBJ2-2, with D possibly TRBD1 on 6 matching bases. The sequenced sample consisted of naive CD4+ T cells sorted from blood. The subset here: CD45RA+ positively selected. The CDR3 coding sequence is TGTGCCAGCAGGTTAACAGGGATCGGCACCGGGGAGCTGTTTTTT. This gives the protein CASRLTGIGTGELFF.